This T cell receptor (beta chain) stems from a study of cytomegalovirus exposure and HLA in healthy donors. V dropped 3 bases and J dropped 5; count of bases not matched to a gene: 6. The germline CDR1 and CDR2 sequences are SGHRS and YFSETQ. This CDR3 comprises 15 residues. Study-level points and caveats: Later analysis demonstrated an association between a missense DCLRE1C variant and TCR beta V- and J-gene trimming. Information on immune exposure was restricted to one variable (CMV serostatus). 87-base-pair reads could not separate some V segments, including TRBV6-2 and TRBV6-3.

Donors consisted of healthy bone marrow donors. As for this clone: Antigen unknown.

Primers: 60 Vbeta forward and 13 Jbeta reverse. Libraries were prepared by immunoSEQ multiplex PCR; TCRdb keeps only in-frame clonotypes and omits some of them. The sample lists some 57,000 clones, 89% occurring once. The material sequenced was PBMCs. The sequence was obtained from a man younger than 40 in good health and CMV-seropositive. The J gene is TRBJ2-2, the V gene TRBV5-1; TRBD2 agrees at 8 bases. CDR3 DNA: TGCGCCAGCAGCTACGCGGGAGGAGGTACCGGGGAGCTGTTTTTT. Translation: CASSYAGGGTGELFF.